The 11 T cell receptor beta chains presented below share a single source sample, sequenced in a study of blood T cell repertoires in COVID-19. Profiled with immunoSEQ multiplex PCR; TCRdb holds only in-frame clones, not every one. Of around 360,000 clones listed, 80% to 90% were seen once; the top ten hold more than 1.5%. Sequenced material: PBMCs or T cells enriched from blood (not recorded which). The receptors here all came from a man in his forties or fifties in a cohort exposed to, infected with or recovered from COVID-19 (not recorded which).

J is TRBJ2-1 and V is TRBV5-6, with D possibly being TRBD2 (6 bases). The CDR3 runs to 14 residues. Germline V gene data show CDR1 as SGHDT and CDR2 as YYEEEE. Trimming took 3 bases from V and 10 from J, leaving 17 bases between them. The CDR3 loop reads CASSSWDSPREQFF. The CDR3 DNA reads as TGTGCCAGCAGCTCTTGGGACTCCCCTCGGGAGCAGTTCTTC.

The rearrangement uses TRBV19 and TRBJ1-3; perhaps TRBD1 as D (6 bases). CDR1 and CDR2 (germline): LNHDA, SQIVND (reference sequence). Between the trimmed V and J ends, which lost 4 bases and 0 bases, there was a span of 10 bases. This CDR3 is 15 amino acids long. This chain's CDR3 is CASSTRGISGNTIYF. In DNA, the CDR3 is TGTGCCAGTAGTACCAGGGGAATCTCTGGAAACACCATATATTTT.

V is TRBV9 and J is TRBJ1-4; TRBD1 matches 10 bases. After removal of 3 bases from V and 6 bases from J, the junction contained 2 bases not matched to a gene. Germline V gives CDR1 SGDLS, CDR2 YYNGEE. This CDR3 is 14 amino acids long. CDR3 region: CASSAGQGYEKLFF. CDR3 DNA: TGTGCCAGCAGCGCGGGACAGGGGTATGAAAAACTGTTTTTT.

The CDR3 spells CASSQGDRGNYGYTF. CDR3 DNA: TGCGCCAGCAGCCAGGGGGACAGGGGAAACTATGGCTACACCTTC. The J gene is TRBJ1-2, the V gene TRBV4-1, with 10 nucleotides matching TRBD1. Looked up from germline, CDR1 is MGHRA and CDR2 is YSYEKL. Trimming took 3 bases from V and 2 from J; bases not matched to a gene: 3. The CDR3 sequence is 15 residues long.

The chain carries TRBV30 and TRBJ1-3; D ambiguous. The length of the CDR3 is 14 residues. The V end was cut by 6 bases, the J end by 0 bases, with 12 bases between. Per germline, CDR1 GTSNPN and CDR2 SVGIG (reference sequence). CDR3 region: CACSIASSGNTIYF. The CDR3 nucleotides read TGTGCCTGTAGTATCGCTAGCTCTGGAAACACCATATATTTT.

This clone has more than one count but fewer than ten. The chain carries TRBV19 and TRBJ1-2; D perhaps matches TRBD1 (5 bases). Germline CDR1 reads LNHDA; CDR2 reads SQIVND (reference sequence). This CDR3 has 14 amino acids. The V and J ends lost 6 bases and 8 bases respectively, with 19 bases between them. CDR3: CASRGAGGNSGYTF. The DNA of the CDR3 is TGTGCCAGTAGAGGGGCAGGCGGCAATTCCGGCTACACCTTC.

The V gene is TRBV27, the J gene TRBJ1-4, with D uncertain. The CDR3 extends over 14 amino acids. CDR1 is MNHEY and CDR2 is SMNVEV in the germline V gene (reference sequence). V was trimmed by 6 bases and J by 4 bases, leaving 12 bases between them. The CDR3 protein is CASSQRALNEKLFF. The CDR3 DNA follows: TGTGCCAGCAGCCAGCGGGCCCTTAATGAAAAACTGTTTTTT.

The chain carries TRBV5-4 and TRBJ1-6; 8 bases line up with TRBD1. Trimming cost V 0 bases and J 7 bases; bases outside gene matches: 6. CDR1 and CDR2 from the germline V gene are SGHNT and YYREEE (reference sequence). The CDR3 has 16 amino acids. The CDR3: CASSLAGGRGNSPLHF. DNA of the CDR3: TGTGCCAGCAGCTTGGCAGGGGGCAGAGGGAATTCACCCCTCCACTTT.

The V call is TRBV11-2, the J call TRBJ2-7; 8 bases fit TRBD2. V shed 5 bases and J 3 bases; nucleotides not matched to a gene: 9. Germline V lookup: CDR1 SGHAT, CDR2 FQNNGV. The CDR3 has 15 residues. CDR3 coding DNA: TGTGCCAGCAGCCCCTCTGTTAGCGGGAACTACGAGCAGTACTTC. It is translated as CASSPSVSGNYEQYF.

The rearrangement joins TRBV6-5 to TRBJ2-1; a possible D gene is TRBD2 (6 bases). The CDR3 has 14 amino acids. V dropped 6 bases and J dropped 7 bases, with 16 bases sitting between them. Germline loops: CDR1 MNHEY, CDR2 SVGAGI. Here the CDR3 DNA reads TGTGCCAGCAGCTCACGGACTACCGTTAATGAGCAGTTCTTC. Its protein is CASSSRTTVNEQFF.

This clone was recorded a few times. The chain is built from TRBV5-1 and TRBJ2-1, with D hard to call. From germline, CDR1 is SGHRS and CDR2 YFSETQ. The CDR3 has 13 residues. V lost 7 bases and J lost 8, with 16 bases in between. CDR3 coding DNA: TGCGCCAGCGGGCTCCCGTCCCCAGATGAGCAGTTCTTC. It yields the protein CASGLPSPDEQFF. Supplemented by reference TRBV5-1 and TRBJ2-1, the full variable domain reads KAGVTQTPRYLIKTRGQQVTLSCSPISGHRSVSWYQQTPGQGLQFLFEYFSETQRNKGNFPGRFSGRQFSNSRSEMNVSTLELGDSALYLCASGLPSPDEQFFGPGTRLTVL.